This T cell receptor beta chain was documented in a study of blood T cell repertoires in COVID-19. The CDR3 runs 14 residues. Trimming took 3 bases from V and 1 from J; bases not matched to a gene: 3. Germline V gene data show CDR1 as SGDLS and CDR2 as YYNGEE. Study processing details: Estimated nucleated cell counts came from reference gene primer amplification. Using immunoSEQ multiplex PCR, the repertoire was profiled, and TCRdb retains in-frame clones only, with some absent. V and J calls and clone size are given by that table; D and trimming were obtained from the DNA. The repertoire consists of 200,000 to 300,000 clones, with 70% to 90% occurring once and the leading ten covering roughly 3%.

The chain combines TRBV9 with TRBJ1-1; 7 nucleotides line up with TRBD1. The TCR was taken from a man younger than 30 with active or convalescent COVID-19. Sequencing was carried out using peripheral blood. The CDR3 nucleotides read TGTGCCAGCAGCGGAGGGACAGCGAACACTGAAGCTTTCTTT. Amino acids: CASSGGTANTEAFF.